These 16 T cell receptor beta chains originate from one sample sequenced in a study of blood T cells in healthy people across ages (dated by TCRdb to between 2014 and 2017). To prepare the library, 5' RACE was applied. The instrument was an Illumina HiSeq 2500. A second PCR of roughly 6 to 11 cycles was run with a J-beta primer mix and a sample-barcoded 5' primer. In-frame beta chains were kept once TCRdb had trimmed the public reads at Q25 with fastp and called clones with MiXCR. Every distinct CDR3 protein forms one entry, paired with its most common genes and DNA. Within this sample are some 760,000 distinct CDR3 sequences, with just under 25% of them counted one time only. The top ten clones comprise 9.4% of the sample. The same specimen was also included in a second study, on T cells of mothers and their children.

Sequencing was carried out using blood. The receptor source for this set is a boy aged 10-17 years in good health.

The chain joins TRBV7-2 to TRBJ2-1; either TRBD1 or TRBD2 may fit D (5 bases each). V dropped 1 base and J dropped 7 bases, with 14 bases sitting between them. This CDR3 is 15 amino acids long. CDR1 and CDR2 from the germline V gene are SGHTA and FQGNSA. The CDR3 sequence is CASSLGLGVGNEQFF. CDR3 DNA: TGTGCCAGCAGCTTAGGTCTGGGGGTAGGTAATGAGCAGTTCTTC. Filled out from reference TRBV7-2 and TRBJ2-1, the complete variable domain reads GAGVSQSPSNKVTEKGKDVELRCDPISGHTALYWYRQSLGQGLEFLIYFQGNSAPDKSGLPSDRFSAERTGGSVSTLTIQRTQQEDSAVYLCASSLGLGVGNEQFFGPGTRLTVL.

The gene calls are TRBV29-1 and TRBJ2-7; perhaps TRBD1 as D (6 bases). This CDR3 is 15 amino acids long. The V end was cut by 3 bases, the J end by 6 bases, with 21 bases between. Germline V CDR1 and CDR2: SQVTM, ANQGSEA. As DNA, the CDR3 is TGCAGCGTTGAGGGAAAACAGGGCCTTCATGGCGAGCAGTACTTC. It encodes CSVEGKQGLHGEQYF.

This sequence joins TRBV5-5 and TRBJ2-5; no clear D gene. The germline CDR1 and CDR2 sequences are SGHKS and YYEKEE (reference sequence). Trimming took off 1 base at V and 5 bases at J, with 12 bases between the two ends. This CDR3 has 14 amino acids. CDR3 in amino acids: CASSLMTYEETQYF. The CDR3 DNA reads as TGTGCCAGCAGCTTGATGACTTATGAGGAGACCCAGTACTTC.

This clonotype has just one count. The chain employs TRBV20-1 and TRBJ1-1; TRBD1 agrees at 7 bases. V gave up 5 bases and J gave up 5 bases; unmatched junction bases: 8. Germline V gene data show CDR1 as DFQATT and CDR2 as SNEGSKA (reference sequence). The CDR3 contains 13 residues. CDR3 residues: CSAHRGIDTEAFF. The DNA for the CDR3 is TGCAGTGCTCACAGGGGAATTGATACTGAAGCTTTCTTT.

The chain is built from TRBV18 and TRBJ2-5; D ambiguous. TRBJ2-7 explains the end of the DNA better; the J call may be wrong. Germline assignment: CDR1 KGHSH and CDR2 LQKENI. The CDR3 extends over 11 amino acids. The CDR3 DNA follows: TGTGCCAGCTCACCATCGGGCGAGCAGTACTTC. Translation: CASSPSGEQYF.

This clonotype occurred many times. The chain is built from TRBV13 and TRBJ2-5, with 7 bases fitting TRBD2. V dropped 3 bases and J dropped 5; count of bases not matched to a gene: 6. This CDR3 is built from 14 residues. CDR1 is PRHDT and CDR2 is FYEKMQ in the germline V gene (reference sequence). The CDR3: CASSFPERGETQYF. The CDR3 DNA sequence: TGTGCCAGCAGCTTCCCGGAGCGGGGTGAGACCCAGTACTTC.

The rearrangement joins TRBV9 to TRBJ2-5; D might be TRBD1 (5 bases). The J call is uncertain, as TRBJ2-1 better fits the DNA end. Germline-derived CDR1 and CDR2 are SGDLS and YYNGEE. The CDR3 has 13 residues. The CDR3 DNA sequence: TGTGCCAGCAGCGCAGGGTCTAACAATGAGCAGTTCTTC. Protein sequence: CASSAGSNNEQFF.

This clonotype was observed a single time. With a much larger clone just one base away, this may be a read error. This chain links TRBV12-3 or TRBV12-4 with TRBJ2-5; D gene unclear. This CDR3 contains 11 residues. V dropped 7 bases and J dropped 5 bases, with 8 bases sitting between them. The CDR3 here is CASKIGETQYF. In DNA, the CDR3 is TGTGCCAGCAAGATCGGGGAGACCCAGTACTTC.

This clonotype has a handful of counts. V and J are TRBV4-1 and TRBJ2-1; TRBD2 matches 10 bases. This CDR3 spans 17 amino acids. Germline values: CDR1 MGHRA, CDR2 YSYEKL. V lost 0 bases, J lost 0 bases, and 2 bases stayed unmatched. The CDR3 DNA is TGCGCCAGCAGCCAAGACCTAGCGGGGGCCTCCTACAATGAGCAGTTCTTC. It translates to CASSQDLAGASYNEQFF.

This clonotype was seen only a few times. The V gene is TRBV29-1, the J gene TRBJ2-3, with D maybe TRBD1 (5 bases). The CDR3 totals 12 residues. The V end was cut by 0 bases, the J end by 6 bases, with 7 bases between. Per the germline V gene, CDR1 is SQVTM and CDR2 is ANQGSEA. CDR3 protein: CSVEEDTDTQYF. As DNA, the CDR3 is TGCAGCGTTGAAGAGGACACGGATACGCAGTATTTT.

The chain couples TRBV3-1 to TRBJ2-7; 11 bases align to TRBD1. Germline lookup yields CDR1 LGHDT and CDR2 YNNKEL (reference sequence). J gave up 4 bases and V 3 bases, and 5 bases lay outside the gene matches. There are 15 residues in the CDR3. CDR3 sequence (DNA): TGTGCCAGCAGCCACTGGACAGGGGGCTTGTACGAGCAGTACTTC. It encodes CASSHWTGGLYEQYF.

The DNA of the CDR3 is TGTGCCAGCAGCCCAGCTAGCGGGAGGAAGACAGATACGCAGTATTTT. It codes for CASSPASGRKTDTQYF. J is TRBJ2-3 and V is TRBV6-1; 11 nucleotides line up with TRBD2. V was clipped by 6 bases and J by 3 bases; unmatched bases: 8. The CDR3 length is 16 residues. Germline loops: CDR1 MNHNS, CDR2 SASEGT.

This clonotype was observed many times. This chain connects TRBV20-1 to TRBJ2-7; weak D call: TRBD2 (5 bases). The germline gives CDR1 DFQATT, CDR2 SNEGSKA (reference sequence). The CDR3 runs 12 residues. V was pared by 0 bases and J by 3 bases, with 6 bases between. Here the CDR3 DNA reads TGCAGTGCTAGAGATCGGGACTACGAGCAGTACTTC. Translating it yields CSARDRDYEQYF.

The V call is TRBV19, the J call TRBJ2-7, with TRBD2 matching over 8 bases. The ends lost 3 bases at V and 2 bases at J; junction bases unmatched: 12. The CDR3 contains 17 residues. CDR1 and CDR2 from the germline V gene are LNHDA and SQIVND (reference sequence). This CDR3 is CASSIGGAAKLTYEQYF. CDR3 coding DNA: TGTGCCAGTAGTATCGGGGGGGCCGCTAAACTAACCTACGAGCAGTACTTC.

The V and J genes are TRBV19 and TRBJ2-7; D not resolved. V was cut by 5 bases and J by 3 bases, with 11 bases left in between. The CDR3 extends over 13 amino acids. The germline gives CDR1 LNHDA, CDR2 SQIVND (reference sequence). The CDR3 region is CASSAGSNYEQYF. In DNA form, the CDR3 reads TGTGCCAGTAGTGCCGGAAGCAACTACGAGCAGTACTTC.

The chain carries TRBV3-1 and TRBJ1-1; TRBD1 agrees at 11 bases. The germline CDR1 and CDR2 sequences are LGHDT and YNNKEL (reference sequence). The CDR3 loop spans 18 amino acids. The V and J ends lost 0 bases and 0 bases, in that order; junction bases with no gene match: 6. The CDR3 nucleotides are TGTGCCAGCAGCCAAGATTCGGACAGGGGGCGTCTGAACACTGAAGCTTTCTTT. Its protein product is CASSQDSDRGRLNTEAFF.